Sequencing of this T cell receptor (beta chain) was carried out in a study of identical twins. This clonotype was detected a few times. No antigen is known for it. The germline V and J ends were trimmed by 4 bases and 3 bases, with 4 bases remaining between them. This CDR3 contains 11 residues. Germline V CDR1 and CDR2: DFQATT, SNEGSKA (reference sequence). Study-wide points: The study found that models underestimated out-of-frame TCR alpha sharing in monozygotic twins. Abundant cord blood beta clonotypes carried fewer insertions; memory repertoires showed none.

A universal primer site was added by template switching, and unique molecular identifiers were carried by the cDNA. Using its own MiXCR run on the 5' RACE reads, TCRdb lists one record per CDR3 protein. In the table there are some 900,000 distinct CDR3 sequences, 9% to 15% of which are singletons. The same data also contributed to another study, on yellow fever vaccine responses in identical twins. That source adds: After vaccination, twins' T cell response reportedly seemed partly convergent, partly personalized.

The sequencing sample was made of PBMCs. The chain recombines TRBV20-1 with TRBJ1-3; D is uncertain. This receptor was taken from a woman aged 18-29 years in good health. The CDR3 loop is CSATGGNTIYF. The CDR3 nucleotides read TGCAGTGCTACGGGTGGAAACACCATATATTTT.